This entry describes one T cell receptor beta chain. The specificity of this receptor is unknown. No base-level quality is on record; no much larger clone is a single base apart. The donors were healthy, HIV-negative adults who had no recently reported acute infections or vaccinations. Only Caucasian adults living in Nashville, Tennessee, USA were represented among the donors. Magnetic negative selection was used to enrich CD4+ T cells, after which naive cells were positively selected on CD45RA and the negative fraction became the memory subset. Blood was obtained by leukapheresis, after which PBMCs were separated by Ficoll-Histopaque density gradient centrifugation and cryopreserved in liquid nitrogen vapor phase. Analytical flow cytometry was used to check the purity and quantity of each magnetically sorted T cell population. Genomic DNA was isolated from every sorted fraction and measured by UV absorbance on a Nanodrop 2000c.

Using the deep immunoSEQ assay, TCR CDR3 regions were amplified from genomic DNA by multiplex PCR. Extracted genomic DNA from each cell subset was distributed evenly across all wells of several immunoSEQ 96-well plates, and each plate was treated as a replicate. For sorted subsets, approximately 210 ng genomic DNA, equal to 30,000 or so T cell genomes, was loaded into each replicate PCR. Purified libraries were quantified with a Qubit 3.0 fluorometer, sized on a Bioanalyzer 2100, and re-quantified with the KAPA Library Quantification kit. Every immunoSEQ 96-well plate was sequenced on a separate single-read 150-cycle Illumina NextSeq 550 flow cell. The authors processed their data as follows. The immunoSEQ output contained only junctional sequences without quality scores, so filtering could not match that applied to full-length reads. To assign V/J genes and CDR3, sequences were annotated against IMGT germline references using PyIR, a Python wrapper for IgBLAST v1.9. Reads were removed for weak V/J assignments (E-value above 1e-6), missing CDR3, stop codons, out-of-frame junctions, or ambiguous translated residues. V3J clonotypes were defined as sequences sharing an identical inferred V gene, J gene, and CDR3 amino acid sequence. To compute the percentage overlap between repertoires, the number of shared unique clonotypes was divided by the size of the smaller repertoire. Richness of each repertoire was evaluated using RTK rarefaction, the Chao1 estimator, and Recon v2.1 estimates of unobserved clonotypes. For all TCRbeta clonotypes obtained by the gDNA method from a handful of donors, generation probabilities were computed with OLGA. What TCRdb holds here is the immuneACCESS table cut down to in-frame rearrangements. Part of the clones is not present; checked against another copy, under half of the missing clones reflect an unresolved V gene, and the others are unexplained. Clone size and the V and J calls come from that table; the DNA yielded D and trimming. The sample table lists around 1.5 million clones, approximately 98% of them with a count of one. The ten largest clones represent around 0.45% of the sample.

Inclusive of the bounding cysteine and phenylalanine, the CDR3 is 12 residues long. Of all the DNA, just the CDR3 is kept, 36 bases in frame from base 1. Trimming takes 3 bases from V and 12 bases from J, and the germline ends sit 12 bases apart. The CDR1 and CDR2 encoded by the germline V gene (reference sequence) are LNHDA and SQIVND. This sample is drawn from a study of shared clonotypes between healthy human individuals (dated by TCRdb to the early 2020s). In terms of the full investigation: Two women and a few men aged 18 to 49 years were included in the cohort. For each donor, three plates each were used for CD4 naive and CD4 memory, two plates were used for CD8 naive, and one plate was used for CD8 memory. The study deeply sequenced blood TCR repertoires of about five healthy adults to estimate repertoire size and the extent of clonotype sharing between individuals. Different laboratories and diverse techniques were used to prepare libraries and sequence TCR repertoires, to increase sequencing depth and limit assay-specific biases. Between about 0.94 and 10 billion PBMCs per donor were obtained by leukapheresis.

Summary of the overall study and its limitations: Naive subsets generally had larger estimated clonotype richness than memory subsets. Compared with non-shared clonotypes, clonotypes shared by all four sorted-subset donors had higher generation probabilities. When a handful of donors were compared, the shared fraction of clonotypes was about 5.5% for naive CD4, 3.5% to 4% for naive CD8, 2.3% for memory CD4, and under 0.5% for memory CD8. Pairwise subsampling indicated that sequencing depth was expected to affect the degree of clonotype sharing among donors. The genetic and exposure-history diversity represented was limited by the small number of donors. Incomplete sequencing was indicated by rarefaction of sorted-subset datasets, despite the large sequencing depth. Only blood was sampled, and tissue TCR repertoires likely differ from those in blood.

In this chain, TRBV19 is recombined with TRBJ2-1; no confident D gene assignment can be made. The receptor was derived from a young man in good health. The sample comprised naive CD4+ T cells sorted from blood. The cell subset or site label, read with the paper, signifies: CD45RA+ positively selected. The nucleotide sequence reads TGTGCCAGTAGTATCCCATACAGTAGGCAGTTCTTC. This encodes CASSIPYSRQFF.